This entry is about one T cell receptor beta chain. Its antigen is unknown. The input lacks base qualities; no much larger clone sits a single base away. Trimming costs V 0 bases and J 1 base, and their ends lie 7 bases apart. The germline V gene encodes CDR1 SGHRS and CDR2 YFSETQ. The CDR3 contains 14 residues, cysteine and phenylalanine counted. The retained sequence is limited to the CDR3, 42 bases, with the frame set at the first base. This sample stems from a study of CD8 T cells in Susac syndrome (dated by TCRdb to between 2019 and 2020). As for the study more broadly: Among the Susac syndrome patients who were sequenced, clinically active disease was present in over 5 and clinical remission was observed in about eight. At blood withdrawal, Susac syndrome patients were either therapy-naive, taking corticosteroids (in some cases with IVIg as well), or taking IVIg alone. Whether CD8+ T cell activation and differentiation in Susac syndrome was antigen driven was tested using repertoire sequencing. The paper as a whole reports these results and caveats: The CD4+ T cell repertoire of patients with Susac syndrome showed no detectable clonal expansion. The TCR sequencing and HLA analysis was acknowledged to have included a relatively small number of individuals.

Peripheral blood CD8+ and CD4+ T cells from healthy donors, Susac syndrome patients and multiple sclerosis patients were profiled by high-throughput TCR beta sequencing. Recently defined diagnostic criteria for definite or probable disease were met by the Susac syndrome patients. Bulk CD8+ and CD4+ T cells were purified magnetically by negative isolation, whereas CD8+ TEMRA cells were enriched by FACS. Blood was collected in EDTA tubes and processed within 24 hours, with PBMCs isolated through density gradient centrifugation. PBMCs destined for TCR sequencing were cryopreserved in liquid nitrogen and later thawed in a 37 °C water bath. The sorted or isolated CD4+, CD8+ and CD8+ TEMRA cells reached a purity of at least 90%. RNA was extracted using the RNeasy kit, and roughly 0.5 to 1 microgram was reverse transcribed with random hexamers. TCR beta CDR3 regions were amplified with the immunoSEQ multiplex PCR assay covering 54 Vbeta and 13 Jbeta segments. PCR amplification bias was corrected using a synthetic template baseline for primer optimization and computational correction. Per the source publication's procedure: Reads were assigned to V, D and J genes according to IMGT and analyzed in immunoSEQ Analyzer, with only productive sequences retained. To calculate clonality, Shannon entropy was normalized by log2 of the number of productive unique sequences and then subtracted from one. Public and private clones were assessed among the 100 most prevalent clones of each patient and control. Clones were defined as Susac-specific if absent from the healthy and MS cohorts, from around 1,000 published viral clones and from other ImmuneACCESS disease sequences. Starting from the raw public reads, TCRdb applied fastp trimming at Q25, assembled clones with MiXCR and retained in-frame beta chains. Every distinct CDR3 protein forms one entry, paired with its most common genes and DNA. TCRdb, rather than the study authors, made the V and J calls. Here the sample has more than 150,000 distinct CDR3 sequences; around 95% occur a single time. Of the sample, 0.098% falls within the top ten clones.

Sequenced: CD4+ T cells from PBMCs. The sequence derives from a human donor with Susac syndrome. Recombination linked TRBV5-1 to TRBJ1-1; there is no confident call for the D gene. The CDR3: CASSLEWGNTEAFF. The nucleotide sequence is given as TGCGCCAGCAGCTTGGAGTGGGGGAACACTGAAGCTTTCTTT.